This T cell receptor beta chain was found in a study of Ad26.COV2.S vaccination and SARS-CoV-2 variants. This clone was observed at least ten times. Antigen: not known. Germline V gene lookup returns CDR1 SEHNR and CDR2 FQNEAQ (reference sequence). There are 15 residues in the CDR3. Trimming took 4 bases from V and 4 from J; bases not matched to a gene: 2. Only in-frame clones appear in the TCRdb table, and some are missing; sequencing was by immunoSEQ multiplex PCR. Among over 100,000 clones listed, over 60% were seen once. Overall study results and limits: Total T cell responses were possibly underestimated by TCR breadth and depth analyses. Comparability of non-spike TCR breadth was observed across vaccine and placebo recipients.

The specimen comprised peripheral blood, sampled after recovery from COVID-19. This clonotype originated in a human donor who had recovered from COVID-19. The rearrangement joins TRBV7-9 to TRBJ2-1; 12 bases agree with TRBD2. The CDR3 loop reads CASSSGLAGYNEQFF. The CDR3, as DNA: TGTGCCAGCAGCTCTGGACTAGCGGGATACAATGAGCAGTTCTTC.